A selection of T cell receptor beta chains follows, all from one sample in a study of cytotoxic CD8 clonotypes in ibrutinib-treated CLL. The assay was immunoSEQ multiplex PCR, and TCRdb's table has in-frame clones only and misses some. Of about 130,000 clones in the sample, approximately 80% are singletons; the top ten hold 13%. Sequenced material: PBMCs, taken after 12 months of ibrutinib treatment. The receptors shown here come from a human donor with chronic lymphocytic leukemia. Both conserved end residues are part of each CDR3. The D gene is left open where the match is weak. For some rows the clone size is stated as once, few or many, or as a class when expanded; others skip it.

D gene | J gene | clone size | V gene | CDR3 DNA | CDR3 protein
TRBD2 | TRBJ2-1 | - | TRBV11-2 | TGTGCCAGCAGCTTGTCTAGCGGGAGTGCCTCCTACAATGAGCAGTTCTTC | CASSLSSGSASYNEQFF
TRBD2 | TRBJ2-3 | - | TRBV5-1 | TGCGCCAGCAGCTTTAGCGGGGTCACAGATACGCAGTATTTT | CASSFSGVTDTQYF
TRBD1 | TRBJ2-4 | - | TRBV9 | TGTGCCAGCAGCGTAGGCGGGACAGGGGAGACGGCCAAAAACATTCAGTACTTC | CASSVGGTGETAKNIQYF
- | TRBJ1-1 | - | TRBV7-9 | TGTGCCAGCAGCCGCCCAGGGACACCTATCATGAACACTGAAGCTTTCTTT | CASSRPGTPIMNTEAFF
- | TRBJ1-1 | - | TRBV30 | TGTGCCTGGAGTGACCTCGGGGGCCCGTACACTGAAGCTTTCTTT | CAWSDLGGPYTEAFF
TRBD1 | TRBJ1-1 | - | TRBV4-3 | TGCGCCAGCAGCCAAGATCCAGGGACAGGGAACACTGAAGCTTTCTTT | CASSQDPGTGNTEAFF
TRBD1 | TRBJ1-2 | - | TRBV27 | TGTGCCAGCACCTTCGCCTCCGGGACAGTCAATGGCTACACCTTC | CASTFASGTVNGYTF
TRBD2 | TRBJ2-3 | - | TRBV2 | TGTGCCAGCAGATTTGAGGCTAGCGGGGCGAATACGCAGTATTTT | CASRFEASGANTQYF
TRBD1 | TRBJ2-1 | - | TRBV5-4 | TGTGCCAGCAGCTTCCCCAACAGGGGGAATGAGCAGTTCTTC | CASSFPNRGNEQFF
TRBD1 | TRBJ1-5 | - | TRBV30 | TGTGCCTGGAGTGGAGGACAGGGTGGGCAGCCCCAGCATTTT | CAWSGGQGGQPQHF
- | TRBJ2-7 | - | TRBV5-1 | TGCGCCAGCAGCTTGGTCAGGGGCCTTTCTTCTGAGCAGTACTTC | CASSLVRGLSSEQYF
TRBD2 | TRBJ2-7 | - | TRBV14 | TGTGCCAGCAGCCAGACTAGCGGTTACTACGAGCAGTACTTC | CASSQTSGYYEQYF
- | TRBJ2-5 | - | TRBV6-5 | TGTGCCAGCAGTTACTCGAAAGTCGGGGAGACCCAGTACTTC | CASSYSKVGETQYF
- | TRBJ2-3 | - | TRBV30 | TGTGCCTGGAGTCGGGGGTTCAGCACAGATACGCAGTATTTT | CAWSRGFSTDTQYF
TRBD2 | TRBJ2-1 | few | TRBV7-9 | TGTGCCAGCAGCTTCGCCGGGACTAACTACAATGAGCAGTTCTTC | CASSFAGTNYNEQFF
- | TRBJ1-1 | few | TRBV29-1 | TGCAGCGACCACTCGGGGGGCACTGAAGCTTTCTTT | CSDHSGGTEAFF
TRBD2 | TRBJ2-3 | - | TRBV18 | TGTGCCAGCTCACCGGGACTAGCGGAGGGCACAGATACGCAGTATTTT | CASSPGLAEGTDTQYF
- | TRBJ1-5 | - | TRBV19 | TGTGCCACCCACCGCGGATATAGCAATCAGCCCCAGCATTTT | CATHRGYSNQPQHF
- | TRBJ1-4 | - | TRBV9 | TGTGCCAGCAGCGGACAACAGGGCAGAAAACTGTTTTTT | CASSGQQGRKLFF
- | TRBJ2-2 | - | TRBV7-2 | TGTGCCAGCAGCTTTACCGGGCCCAGGGCGGGGACCGGGGAGCTGTTTTTT | CASSFTGPRAGTGELFF
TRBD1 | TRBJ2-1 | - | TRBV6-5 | TGTGCCAGCAGTCCGACAGGGGACAGGAATGAGCAGTTCTTC | CASSPTGDRNEQFF
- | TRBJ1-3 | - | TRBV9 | TGTGCCAGCAGCGAACAGGGTAATACCGGAAACACCATATATTTT | CASSEQGNTGNTIYF
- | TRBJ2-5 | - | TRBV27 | TGTGCCAGCAGTCGGAACAGGGACGGGGAGACCCAGTACTTC | CASSRNRDGETQYF
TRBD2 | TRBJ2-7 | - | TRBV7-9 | TGTGCCAGCAGGAGATCGAGGCTAGCGGGAGGCGAGCAGTACTTC | CASRRSRLAGGEQYF
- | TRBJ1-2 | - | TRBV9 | TGTGCCAGCAGCGGCCCGGGGGGGAATTCCTATGGCTACACCTTC | CASSGPGGNSYGYTF
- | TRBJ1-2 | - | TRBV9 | TGTGCCAGCAGCGCACGGACAGCCCGGAAGGGGAGGGATGGCTACACCTTC | CASSARTARKGRDGYTF
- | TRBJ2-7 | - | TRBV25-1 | TGTGCCAGCAGTCCCAGGGTGTCGCCCTACGAGCAGTACTTC | CASSPRVSPYEQYF
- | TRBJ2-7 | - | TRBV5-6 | TGTGCCAGCAGCTCTCCCTTAGGACGGGAGACCTACGAGCAGTACTTC | CASSSPLGRETYEQYF
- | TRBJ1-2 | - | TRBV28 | TGTGCCAGCATTCCAGACAGAAACTATGGCTACACCTTC | CASIPDRNYGYTF
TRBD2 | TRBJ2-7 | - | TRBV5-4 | TGTGCCAGCAGCTTGCGTTACGGACTAGCGGGAGTCCACGAGCAGTACTTC | CASSLRYGLAGVHEQYF
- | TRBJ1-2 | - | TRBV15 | TGTGCCACCAGCAGAAGGACCTCCCACTTATATGGCTACACCTTC | CATSRRTSHLYGYTF
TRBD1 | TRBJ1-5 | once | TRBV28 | TGTGCCAGCAATAAACCAGGGACAGGGGTTATTCAGCCCCAGCATTTT | CASNKPGTGVIQPQHF
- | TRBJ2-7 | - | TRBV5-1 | TGCGCCAGCAGCTTGGCCTCAGGGTTTACCTACGAGCAGTACTTC | CASSLASGFTYEQYF
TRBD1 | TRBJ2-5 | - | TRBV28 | TGTGCCAGCAGTTTGTTGACAGGGGTCGCACGGGGGACCCAGTACTTC | CASSLLTGVARGTQYF
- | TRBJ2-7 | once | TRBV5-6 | TGTGCCAGCAGCACGCTTCGGGGAGCCTACGAGCAGTACTTC | CASSTLRGAYEQYF
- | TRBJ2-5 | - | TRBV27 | TGTGCCAGCAACATCCTGCCAGGGACCCAAGAGACCCAGTACTTC | CASNILPGTQETQYF
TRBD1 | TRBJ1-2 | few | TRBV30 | TGTGCCTGGATGGGGACAGAGAATAACTATGGCTACACCTTC | CAWMGTENNYGYTF